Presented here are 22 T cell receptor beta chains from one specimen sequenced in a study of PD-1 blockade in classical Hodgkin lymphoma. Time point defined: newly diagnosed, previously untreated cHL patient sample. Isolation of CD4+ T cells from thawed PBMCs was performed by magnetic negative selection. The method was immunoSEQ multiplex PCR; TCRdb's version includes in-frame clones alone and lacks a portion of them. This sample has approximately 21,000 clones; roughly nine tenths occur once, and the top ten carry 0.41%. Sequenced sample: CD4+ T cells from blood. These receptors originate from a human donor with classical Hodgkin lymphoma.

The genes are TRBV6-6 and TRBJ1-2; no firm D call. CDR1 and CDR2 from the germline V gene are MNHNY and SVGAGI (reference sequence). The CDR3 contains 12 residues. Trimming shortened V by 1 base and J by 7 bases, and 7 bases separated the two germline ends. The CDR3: CASSYYGSGYTF. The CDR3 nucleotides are TGTGCCAGCAGTTACTACGGGTCTGGCTACACCTTC.

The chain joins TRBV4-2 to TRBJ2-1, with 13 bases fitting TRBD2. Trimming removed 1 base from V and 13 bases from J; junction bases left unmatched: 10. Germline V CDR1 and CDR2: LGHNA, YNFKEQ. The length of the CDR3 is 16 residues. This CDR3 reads CASSQAGLAGVSDQFF. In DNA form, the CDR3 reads TGTGCCAGCAGCCAAGCCGGACTAGCGGGAGTGTCGGACCAGTTCTTC.

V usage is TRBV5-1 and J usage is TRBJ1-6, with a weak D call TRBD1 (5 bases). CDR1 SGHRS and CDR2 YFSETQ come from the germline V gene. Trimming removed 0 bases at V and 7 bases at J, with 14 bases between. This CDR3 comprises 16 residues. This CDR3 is CASSLDGGTMNSPLHF. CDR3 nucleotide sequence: TGCGCCAGCAGCTTGGATGGGGGGACGATGAATTCACCCCTCCACTTT.

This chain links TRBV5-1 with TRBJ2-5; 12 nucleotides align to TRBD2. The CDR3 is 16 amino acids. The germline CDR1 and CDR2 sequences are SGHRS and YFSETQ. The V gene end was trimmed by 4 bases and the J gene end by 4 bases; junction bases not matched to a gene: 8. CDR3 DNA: TGCGCCAGCAGCGTCGCTAGCGGGGGGGCCGTAGAGACCCAGTACTTC. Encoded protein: CASSVASGGAVETQYF.

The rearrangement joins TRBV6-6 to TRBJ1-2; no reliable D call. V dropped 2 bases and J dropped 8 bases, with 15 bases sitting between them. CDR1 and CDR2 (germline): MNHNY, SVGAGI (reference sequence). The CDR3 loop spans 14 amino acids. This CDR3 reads CASSYGGEARGYTF. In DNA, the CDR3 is TGTGCCAGCAGTTACGGCGGCGAAGCGAGGGGCTACACCTTC.

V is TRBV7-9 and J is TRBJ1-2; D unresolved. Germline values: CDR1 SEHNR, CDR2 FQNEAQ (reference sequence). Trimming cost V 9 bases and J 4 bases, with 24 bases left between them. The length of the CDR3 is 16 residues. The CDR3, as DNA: TGTGCCAGTCGCAGGCAGCGGGAGGCCGGGAGCTATGGCTACACCTTC. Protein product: CASRRQREAGSYGYTF.

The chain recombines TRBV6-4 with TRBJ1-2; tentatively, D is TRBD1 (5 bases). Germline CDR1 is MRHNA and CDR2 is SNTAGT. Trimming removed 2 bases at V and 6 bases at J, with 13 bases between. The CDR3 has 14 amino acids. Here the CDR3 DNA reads TGTGCCAGCAGTGACCACCGGGGGGTAAATGGCTACACCTTC. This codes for CASSDHRGVNGYTF.

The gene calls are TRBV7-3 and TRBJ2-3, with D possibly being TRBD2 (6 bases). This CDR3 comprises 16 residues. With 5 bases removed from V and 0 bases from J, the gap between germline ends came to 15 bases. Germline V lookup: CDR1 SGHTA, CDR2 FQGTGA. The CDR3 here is CASSLLSGGSTDTQYF. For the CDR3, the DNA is TGTGCCAGCAGCCTACTTAGCGGTGGCAGCACAGATACGCAGTATTTT. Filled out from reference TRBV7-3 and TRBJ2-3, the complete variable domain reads GAGVSQTPSNKVTEKGKYVELRCDPISGHTALYWYRQSLGQGPEFLIYFQGTGAADDSGLPNDRFFAVRPEGSVSTLKIQRTERGDSAVYLCASSLLSGGSTDTQYFGPGTRLTVL.

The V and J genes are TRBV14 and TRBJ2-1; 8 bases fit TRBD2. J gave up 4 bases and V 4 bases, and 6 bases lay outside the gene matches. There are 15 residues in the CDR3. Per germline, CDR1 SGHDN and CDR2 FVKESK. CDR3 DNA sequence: TGTGCCAGCAGCCCGGACCGGGGGGGTTACAATGAGCAGTTCTTC. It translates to CASSPDRGGYNEQFF.

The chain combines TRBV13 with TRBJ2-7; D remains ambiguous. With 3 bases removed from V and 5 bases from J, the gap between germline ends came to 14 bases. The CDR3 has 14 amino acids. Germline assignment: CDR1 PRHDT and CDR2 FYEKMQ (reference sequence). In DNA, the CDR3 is TGTGCCAGCAGCTTCTCCTTATCGCACCACGAGCAGTACTTC. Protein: CASSFSLSHHEQYF. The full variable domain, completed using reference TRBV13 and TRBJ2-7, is AAGVIQSPRHLIKEKRETATLKCYPIPRHDTVYWYQQGPGQDPQFLISFYEKMQSDKGSIPDRFSAQQFSDYHSELNMSSLELGDSALYFCASSFSLSHHEQYFGPGTRLTVT.

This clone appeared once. The CDR3 is CASSVGGGDTQYF. The CDR3, as DNA: TGTGCCAGCAGCGTAGGTGGGGGAGATACGCAGTATTTT. The chain joins TRBV7-9 to TRBJ2-3; D is tentatively TRBD1 or TRBD2 (5 bases each). The CDR3 is made up of 13 amino acids. Germline CDR1 and CDR2: SEHNR and FQNEAQ (reference sequence). V was clipped by 5 bases and J by 5 bases, with 11 bases between them.

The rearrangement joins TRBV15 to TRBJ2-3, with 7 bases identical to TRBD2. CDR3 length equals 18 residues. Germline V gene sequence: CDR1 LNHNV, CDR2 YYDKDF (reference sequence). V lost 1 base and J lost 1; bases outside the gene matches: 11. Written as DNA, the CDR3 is TGTGCCACCAGCAGAGGGGGGAGAAGCGGGGCCCGCACAGATACGCAGTATTTT. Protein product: CATSRGGRSGARTDTQYF.

The CDR3 bases are TGCGCCAGCAGCCAACCCCTGGGCACAGGGGGCACGACCGGGGAGCTGTTTTTT. Its protein is CASSQPLGTGGTTGELFF. This chain connects TRBV4-1 to TRBJ2-2; 9 positions agree with TRBD1. This CDR3 spans 18 amino acids. Germline CDR1 is MGHRA and CDR2 is YSYEKL. V trimming: 2 bases; J trimming: 5 bases; junction bases outside the gene matches: 12.

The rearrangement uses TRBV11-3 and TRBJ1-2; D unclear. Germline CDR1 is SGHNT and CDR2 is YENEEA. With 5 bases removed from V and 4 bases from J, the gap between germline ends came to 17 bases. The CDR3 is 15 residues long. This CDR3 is CASSTSSVKGYGYTF. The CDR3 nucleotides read TGTGCCAGCAGCACGTCCAGCGTTAAAGGCTATGGCTACACCTTC.

The CDR3 sequence is CASSLTDTQYF. In nucleotides, the CDR3 is TGTGCCAGCAGCCTGACTGATACGCAGTATTTT. The V and J genes are TRBV11-2 and TRBJ2-3; D is unclear. The germline V gene encodes CDR1 SGHAT and CDR2 FQNNGV. The CDR3 length is 11 residues. V lost 5 bases and J lost 6, with 6 bases in between.

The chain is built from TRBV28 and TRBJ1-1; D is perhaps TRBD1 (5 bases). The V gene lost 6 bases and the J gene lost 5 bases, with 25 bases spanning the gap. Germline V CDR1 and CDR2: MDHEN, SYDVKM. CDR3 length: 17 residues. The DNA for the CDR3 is TGTGCCAGCAGCATTACGGGGGGTTGGGGACTGAGGACTGAAGCTTTCTTT. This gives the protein CASSITGGWGLRTEAFF.

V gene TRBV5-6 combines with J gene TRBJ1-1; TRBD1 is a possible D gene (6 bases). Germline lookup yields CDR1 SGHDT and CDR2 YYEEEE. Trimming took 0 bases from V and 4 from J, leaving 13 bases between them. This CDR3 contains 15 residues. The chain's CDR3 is CASSLAGAIGTEAFF. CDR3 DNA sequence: TGTGCCAGCAGCTTGGCGGGGGCGATTGGCACTGAAGCTTTCTTT.

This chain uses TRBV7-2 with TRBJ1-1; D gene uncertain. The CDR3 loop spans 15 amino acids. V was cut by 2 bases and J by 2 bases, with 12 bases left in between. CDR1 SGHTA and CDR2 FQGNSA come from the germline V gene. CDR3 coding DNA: TGTGCCAGCAGCTTAATGTTGGCAGGAAACACTGAAGCTTTCTTT. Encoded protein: CASSLMLAGNTEAFF.

The CDR3 sequence is CASRLAGGTYEQYF. The DNA of the CDR3 is TGTGCCAGCCGACTAGCGGGAGGAACCTACGAGCAGTACTTC. V gene TRBV6-1 combines with J gene TRBJ2-7; 13 nucleotides align to TRBD2. The CDR3 is 14 amino acids. Germline V CDR1 and CDR2: MNHNS, SASEGT. Trimming took 8 bases from V and 2 from J; bases not matched to a gene: 3.

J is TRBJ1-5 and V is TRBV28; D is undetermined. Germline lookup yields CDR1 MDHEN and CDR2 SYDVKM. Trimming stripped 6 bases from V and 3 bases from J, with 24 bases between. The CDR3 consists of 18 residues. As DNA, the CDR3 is TGTGCCAGCAGAAAATCCGCTGGCAGTTTGGTGTTCAATCAGCCCCAGCATTTT. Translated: CASRKSAGSLVFNQPQHF.

In DNA, the CDR3 is TGTGCCAGCACCAGACAGGGATCCTCTGGAAACACCATATATTTT. Encoded protein: CASTRQGSSGNTIYF. J is TRBJ1-3 and V is TRBV6-5; 7 bases map to TRBD1. Trimming cost V 7 bases and J 0 bases; bases outside gene matches: 6. CDR3 length equals 15 residues. Germline-derived CDR1 and CDR2 are MNHEY and SVGAGI.

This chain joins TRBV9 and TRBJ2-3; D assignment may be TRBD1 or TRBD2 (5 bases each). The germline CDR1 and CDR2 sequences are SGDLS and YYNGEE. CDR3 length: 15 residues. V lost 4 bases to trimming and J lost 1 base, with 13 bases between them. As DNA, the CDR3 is TGTGCCAGCAGCACCCGGGGCTGGGGCACAGATACGCAGTATTTT. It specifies CASSTRGWGTDTQYF.